This T cell receptor beta chain was recorded in a study of blood T cell repertoires in COVID-19. Here immunoSEQ multiplex PCR was the method, and the copy in TCRdb shows in-frame clones only, minus some. The sample includes under 250,000 clones, around 90% of them seen just once. Trimming removed 3 bases from V and 4 bases from J, with 13 bases in between. The CDR3 runs 14 residues. CDR1 MGHDK and CDR2 SYGVNS come from the germline V gene. The chain carries TRBV25-1 and TRBJ2-7, with D perhaps matching TRBD1 (6 bases). Input material: peripheral blood. The clonotype comes from a man older than 75 with acute or convalescent COVID-19. CDR3 bases: TGTGCCAGCAGTGATAGTGGGGGCCCGTACGAGCAGTACTTC. Protein: CASSDSGGPYEQYF.